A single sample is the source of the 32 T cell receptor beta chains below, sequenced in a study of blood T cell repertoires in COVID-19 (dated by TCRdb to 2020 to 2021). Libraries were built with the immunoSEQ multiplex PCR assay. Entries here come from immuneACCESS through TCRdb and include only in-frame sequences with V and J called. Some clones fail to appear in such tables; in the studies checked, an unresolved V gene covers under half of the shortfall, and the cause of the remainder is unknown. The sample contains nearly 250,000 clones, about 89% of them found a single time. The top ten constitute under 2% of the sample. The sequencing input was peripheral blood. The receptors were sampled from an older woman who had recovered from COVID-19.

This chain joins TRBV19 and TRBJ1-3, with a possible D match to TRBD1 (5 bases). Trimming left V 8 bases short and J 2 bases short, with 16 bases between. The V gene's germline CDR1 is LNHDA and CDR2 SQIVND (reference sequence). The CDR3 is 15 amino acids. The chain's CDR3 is CASAGSGRPGNTIYF. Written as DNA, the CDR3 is TGTGCCAGTGCCGGTTCAGGGCGGCCTGGAAACACCATATATTTT.

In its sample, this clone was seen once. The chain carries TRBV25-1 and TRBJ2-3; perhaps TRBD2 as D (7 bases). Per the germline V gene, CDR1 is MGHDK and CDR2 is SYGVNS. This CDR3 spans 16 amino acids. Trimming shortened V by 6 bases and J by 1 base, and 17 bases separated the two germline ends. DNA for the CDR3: TGTGCCAGCAGGGGGGGTGCGGGGGCCCGCACAGATACGCAGTATTTT. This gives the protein CASRGGAGARTDTQYF.

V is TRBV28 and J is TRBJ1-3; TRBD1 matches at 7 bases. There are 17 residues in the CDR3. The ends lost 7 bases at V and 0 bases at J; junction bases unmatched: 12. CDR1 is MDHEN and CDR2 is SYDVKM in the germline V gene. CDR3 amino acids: CASIPGQIYPSGNTIYF. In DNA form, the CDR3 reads TGTGCCAGCATCCCGGGACAGATATATCCCTCTGGAAACACCATATATTTT.

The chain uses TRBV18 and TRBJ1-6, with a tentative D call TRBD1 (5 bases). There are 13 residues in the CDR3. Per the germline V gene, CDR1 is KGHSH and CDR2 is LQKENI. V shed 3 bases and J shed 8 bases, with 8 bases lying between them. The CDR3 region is CASSPSTDSPLHF. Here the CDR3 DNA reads TGTGCCAGCTCACCCTCGACAGATTCACCCCTCCACTTT.

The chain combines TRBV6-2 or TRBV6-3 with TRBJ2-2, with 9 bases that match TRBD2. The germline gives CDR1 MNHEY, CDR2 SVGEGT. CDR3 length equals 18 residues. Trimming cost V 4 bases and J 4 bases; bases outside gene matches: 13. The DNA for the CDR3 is TGTGCCAGCAGTTCGCATTCAAGCGGGGGGCGGGGCACCGGGGAGCTGTTTTTT. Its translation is CASSSHSSGGRGTGELFF.

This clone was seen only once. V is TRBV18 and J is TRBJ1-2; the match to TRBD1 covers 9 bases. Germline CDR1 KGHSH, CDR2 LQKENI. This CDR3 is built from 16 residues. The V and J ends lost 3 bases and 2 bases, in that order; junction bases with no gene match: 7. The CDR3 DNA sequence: TGTGCCAGCTCACCTCCACGGGACAGGGCCAACTATGGCTACACCTTC. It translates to CASSPPRDRANYGYTF.

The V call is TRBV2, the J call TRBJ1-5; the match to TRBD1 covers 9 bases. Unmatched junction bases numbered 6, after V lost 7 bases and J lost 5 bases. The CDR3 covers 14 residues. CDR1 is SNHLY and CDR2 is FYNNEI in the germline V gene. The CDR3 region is CASKNRGRDQPQHF. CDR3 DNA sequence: TGTGCCAGCAAGAACAGGGGGCGTGATCAGCCCCAGCATTTT.

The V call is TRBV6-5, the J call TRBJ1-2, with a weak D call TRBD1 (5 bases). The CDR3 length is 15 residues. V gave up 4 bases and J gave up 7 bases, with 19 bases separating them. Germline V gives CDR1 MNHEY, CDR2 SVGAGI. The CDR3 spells CASSWHLGGGGGYTF. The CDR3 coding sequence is TGTGCCAGCAGTTGGCACCTGGGGGGGGGAGGTGGCTACACCTTC.

The DNA of the CDR3 is TGTGCCAGCAGTGTACAGGATAGCACAGATACGCAGTATTTT. Amino acid sequence: CASSVQDSTDTQYF. V is TRBV2 and J is TRBJ2-3; a weak D match, TRBD1 (5 bases). V shed 4 bases and J shed 0 bases, with 8 bases lying between them. The CDR3 runs to 14 residues. Germline loops: CDR1 SNHLY, CDR2 FYNNEI.

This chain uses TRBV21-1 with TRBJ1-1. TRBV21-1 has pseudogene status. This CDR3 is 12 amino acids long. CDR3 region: CASSKKLLEAFF. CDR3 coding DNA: TGTGCCAGCAGCAAAAAGCTGCTTGAAGCTTTCTTT.

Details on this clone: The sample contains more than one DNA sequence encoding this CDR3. In DNA, the CDR3 is TGTGCCAGCAGCTTAGACAGGGGGCGCGAGCAGTACTTC. It encodes CASSLDRGREQYF. V usage is TRBV11-3 and J usage is TRBJ2-7; 8 bases are a match to TRBD1. V shed 0 bases, J shed 6 bases, and the junction held 1 base outside the gene matches. Per the germline V gene, CDR1 is SGHNT and CDR2 is YENEEA. The CDR3 is 13 amino acids.

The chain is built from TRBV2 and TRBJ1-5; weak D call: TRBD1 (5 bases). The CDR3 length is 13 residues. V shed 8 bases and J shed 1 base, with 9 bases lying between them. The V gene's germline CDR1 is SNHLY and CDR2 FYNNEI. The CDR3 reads CASGAQSNQPQHF. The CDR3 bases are TGTGCCAGCGGGGCGCAGAGCAATCAGCCCCAGCATTTT.

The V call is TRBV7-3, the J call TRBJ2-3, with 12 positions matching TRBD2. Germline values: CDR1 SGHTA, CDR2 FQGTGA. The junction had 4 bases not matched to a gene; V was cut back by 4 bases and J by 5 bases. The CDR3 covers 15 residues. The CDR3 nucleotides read TGTGCCAGCAGCTCCGGACTAGCGGGGATAGATACGCAGTATTTT. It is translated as CASSSGLAGIDTQYF.

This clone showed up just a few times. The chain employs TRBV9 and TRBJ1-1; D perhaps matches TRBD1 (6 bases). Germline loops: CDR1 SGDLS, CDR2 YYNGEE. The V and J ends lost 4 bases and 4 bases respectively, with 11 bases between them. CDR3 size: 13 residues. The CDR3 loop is CASSLDRSTEAFF. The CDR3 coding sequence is TGTGCCAGCAGCCTCGACAGGAGCACTGAAGCTTTCTTT. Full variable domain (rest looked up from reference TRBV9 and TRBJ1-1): DSGVTQTPKHLITATGQRVTLRCSPRSGDLSVYWYQQSLDQGLQFLIQYYNGEERAKGNILERFSAQQFPDLHSELNLSSLELGDSALYFCASSLDRSTEAFFGQGTRLTVV.

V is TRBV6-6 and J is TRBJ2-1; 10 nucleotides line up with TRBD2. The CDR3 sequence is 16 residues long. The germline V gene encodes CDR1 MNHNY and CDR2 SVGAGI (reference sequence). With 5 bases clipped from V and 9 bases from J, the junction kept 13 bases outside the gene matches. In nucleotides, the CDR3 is TGTGCCAGCAGTCGAACTCAGACTAGCGGGCAGGGTGAGCAGTTCTTC. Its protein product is CASSRTQTSGQGEQFF.

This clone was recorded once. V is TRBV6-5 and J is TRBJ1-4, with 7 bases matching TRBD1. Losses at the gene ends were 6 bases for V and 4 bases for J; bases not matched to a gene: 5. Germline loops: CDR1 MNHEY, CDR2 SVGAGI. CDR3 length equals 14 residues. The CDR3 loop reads CASSFDRDNEKLFF. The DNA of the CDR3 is TGTGCCAGCAGCTTCGACAGGGATAATGAAAAACTGTTTTTT.

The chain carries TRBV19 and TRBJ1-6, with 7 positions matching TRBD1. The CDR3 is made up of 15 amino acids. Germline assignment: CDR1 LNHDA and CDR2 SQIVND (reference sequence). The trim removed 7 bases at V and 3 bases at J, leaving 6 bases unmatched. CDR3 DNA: TGTGCCAGTACTCCACAGGGGATCTATAATTCACCCCTCCACTTT. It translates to CASTPQGIYNSPLHF.

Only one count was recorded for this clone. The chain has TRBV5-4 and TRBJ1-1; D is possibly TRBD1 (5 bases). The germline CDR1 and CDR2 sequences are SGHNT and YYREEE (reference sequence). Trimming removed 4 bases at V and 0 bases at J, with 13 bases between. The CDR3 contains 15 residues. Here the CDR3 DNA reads TGTGCCAGCAGCCCGGGGGGACGGATGAACACTGAAGCTTTCTTT. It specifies CASSPGGRMNTEAFF.

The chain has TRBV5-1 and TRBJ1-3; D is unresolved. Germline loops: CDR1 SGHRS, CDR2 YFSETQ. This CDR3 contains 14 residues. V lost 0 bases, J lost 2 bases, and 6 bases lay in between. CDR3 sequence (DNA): TGCGCCAGCAGCTTGGGACAAGCTGGAAACACCATATATTTT. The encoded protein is CASSLGQAGNTIYF.

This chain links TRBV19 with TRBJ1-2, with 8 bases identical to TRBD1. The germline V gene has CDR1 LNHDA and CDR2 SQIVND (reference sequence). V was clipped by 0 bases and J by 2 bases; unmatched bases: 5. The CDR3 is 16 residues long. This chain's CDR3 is CASSIDATGVNYGYTF. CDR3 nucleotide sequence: TGTGCCAGTAGTATAGATGCGACAGGGGTAAACTATGGCTACACCTTC. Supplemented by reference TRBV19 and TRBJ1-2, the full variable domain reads DGGITQSPKYLFRKEGQNVTLSCEQNLNHDAMYWYRQDPGQGLRLIYYSQIVNDFQKGDIAEGYSVSREKKESFPLTVTSAQKNPTAFYLCASSIDATGVNYGYTFGSGTRLTVV.

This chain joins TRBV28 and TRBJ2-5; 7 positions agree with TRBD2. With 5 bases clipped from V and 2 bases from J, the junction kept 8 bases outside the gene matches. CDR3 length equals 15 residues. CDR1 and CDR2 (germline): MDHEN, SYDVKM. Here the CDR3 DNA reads TGTGCCAGCAGTCTCATTCTAGCGGATCAAGAGACCCAGTACTTC. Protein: CASSLILADQETQYF.

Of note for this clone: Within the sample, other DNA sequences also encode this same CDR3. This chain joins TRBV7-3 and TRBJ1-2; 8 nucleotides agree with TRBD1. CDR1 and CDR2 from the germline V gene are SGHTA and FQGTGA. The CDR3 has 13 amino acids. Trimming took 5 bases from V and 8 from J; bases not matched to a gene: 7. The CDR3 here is CASSGDRGYGYTF. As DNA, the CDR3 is TGTGCCAGCAGCGGCGACAGGGGATACGGCTACACCTTC.

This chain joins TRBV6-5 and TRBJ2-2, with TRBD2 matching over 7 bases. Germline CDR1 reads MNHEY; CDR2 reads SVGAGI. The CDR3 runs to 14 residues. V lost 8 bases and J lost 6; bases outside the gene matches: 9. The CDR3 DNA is TGTGCCAGCTGGGAGCGGGGAATTGCCGGGGAGCTGTTTTTT. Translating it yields CASWERGIAGELFF.

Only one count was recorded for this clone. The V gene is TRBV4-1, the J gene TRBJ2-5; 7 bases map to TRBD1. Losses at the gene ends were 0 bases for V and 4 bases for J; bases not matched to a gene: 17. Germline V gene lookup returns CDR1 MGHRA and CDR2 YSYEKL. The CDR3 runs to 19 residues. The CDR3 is CASSQESARGGWVGETQYF. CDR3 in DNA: TGCGCCAGCAGCCAAGAATCGGCTAGAGGGGGCTGGGTAGGAGAGACCCAGTACTTC.

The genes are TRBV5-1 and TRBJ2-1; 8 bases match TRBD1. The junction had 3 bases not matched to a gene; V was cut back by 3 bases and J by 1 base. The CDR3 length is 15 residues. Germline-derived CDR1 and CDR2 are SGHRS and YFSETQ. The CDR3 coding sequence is TGCGCCAGCAGCTCACAGGGGGATTCCTACAATGAGCAGTTCTTC. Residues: CASSSQGDSYNEQFF.

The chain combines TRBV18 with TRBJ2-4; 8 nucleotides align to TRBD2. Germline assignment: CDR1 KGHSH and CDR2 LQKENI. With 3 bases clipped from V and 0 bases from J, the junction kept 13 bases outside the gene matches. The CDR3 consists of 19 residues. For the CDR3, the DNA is TGTGCCAGCTCACCCTGGTCGGGGGGGGCCAGGGTAGCCAAAAACATTCAGTACTTC. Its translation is CASSPWSGGARVAKNIQYF.

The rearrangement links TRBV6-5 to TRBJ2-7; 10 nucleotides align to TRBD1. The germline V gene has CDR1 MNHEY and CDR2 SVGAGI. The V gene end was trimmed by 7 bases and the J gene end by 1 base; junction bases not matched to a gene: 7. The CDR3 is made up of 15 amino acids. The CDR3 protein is CASIPRQGASYEQYF. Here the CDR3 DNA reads TGTGCCAGCATCCCTAGACAGGGGGCATCCTACGAGCAGTACTTC.

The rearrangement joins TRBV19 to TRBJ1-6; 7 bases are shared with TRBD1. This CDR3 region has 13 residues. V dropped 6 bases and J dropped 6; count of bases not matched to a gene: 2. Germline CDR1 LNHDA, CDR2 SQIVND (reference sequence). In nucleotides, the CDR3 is TGTGCCAGTAGGGGACAGCCTAATTCACCCCTCCACTTT. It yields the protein CASRGQPNSPLHF.

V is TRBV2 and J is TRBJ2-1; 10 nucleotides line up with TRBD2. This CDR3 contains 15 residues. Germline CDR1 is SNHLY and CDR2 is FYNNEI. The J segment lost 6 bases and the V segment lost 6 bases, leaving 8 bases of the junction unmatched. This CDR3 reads CASRRSSGGGNEQFF. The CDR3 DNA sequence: TGTGCCAGCAGACGGTCTAGCGGGGGAGGCAATGAGCAGTTCTTC. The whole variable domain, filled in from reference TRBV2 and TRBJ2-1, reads EPEVTQTPSHQVTQMGQEVILRCVPISNHLYFYWYRQILGQKVEFLVSFYNNEISEKSEIFDDQFSVERPDGSNFTLKIRSTKLEDSAMYFCASRRSSGGGNEQFFGPGTRLTVL.

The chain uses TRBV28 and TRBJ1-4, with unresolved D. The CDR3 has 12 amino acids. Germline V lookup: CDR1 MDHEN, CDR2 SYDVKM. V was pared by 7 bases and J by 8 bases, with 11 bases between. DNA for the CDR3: TGTGCCAGCACAGGATCTGGAGAAAAACTGTTTTTT. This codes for CASTGSGEKLFF.

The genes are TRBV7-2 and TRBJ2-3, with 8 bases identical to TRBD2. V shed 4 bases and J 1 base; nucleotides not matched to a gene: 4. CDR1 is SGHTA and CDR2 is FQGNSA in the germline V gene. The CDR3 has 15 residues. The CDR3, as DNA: TGTGCCAGCAGCTACGGGGGGGCCGGCACAGATACGCAGTATTTT. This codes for CASSYGGAGTDTQYF.

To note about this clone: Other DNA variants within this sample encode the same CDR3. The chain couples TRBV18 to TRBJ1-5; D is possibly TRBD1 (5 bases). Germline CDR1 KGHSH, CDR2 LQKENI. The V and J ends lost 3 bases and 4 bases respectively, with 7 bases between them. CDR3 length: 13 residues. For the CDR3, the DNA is TGTGCCAGCTCACCGGGGGGGAATCAGCCCCAGCATTTT. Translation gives CASSPGGNQPQHF.